The T cell receptor (beta chain) described here comes from a study of tumor and adjacent non-tumor tissue in lung cancer. Background on the study: Aged about 31 to 80 years, patients included 9 to 11 men and 4 or 5 women with stage I to III disease.

The template was RNA from unsorted bulk tissue. Distant lung tissue was collected more than 3 cm away from the tumor edge. Study outcomes and limitations: Shorter survival was associated with higher TCR diversity in tumors. Tumor repertoires had a smaller top 100 clone share than normal lung.

To note about this clonotype: Its antigen is unknown. An end of the junction does not agree with germline; a read error may underlie this.

There are 15 residues in the CDR3. Germline CDR1 LGHNT, CDR2 FRNRAP. Three rounds of nested PCR, following a modified ARM-PCR protocol, produced the TCRbeta library. TCRdb ran MiXCR on the multiplex PCR reads and lists one entry per CDR3 protein. Of about 110,000 distinct CDR3 sequences detected, about 61% appear once; the ten largest clones hold under 20%. The sequencing sample was made of distant non-tumor lung tissue. This sequence joins TRBV12-5 and TRBJ2-5, with TRBD1 matching 8 bases. This clonotype originated in a man between 60 and 75 years old with non-small cell lung cancer. CDR3 DNA sequence: TGTGCTGGTGGTTTCCCGCAGGGGGCCCAAGAGACCCGGTACTTC. Protein sequence: CAGGFPQGAQETRYF.